This passage covers 23 T cell receptor beta chains from one sample sequenced in a study of T cell repertoires in ileal Crohn's disease. Only in-frame clones appear in the TCRdb table, and some are missing; sequencing was by immunoSEQ multiplex PCR. The sample has roughly 60,000 clones, 85% to 90% seen once. As to time point: neoterminal ileum biopsy at postoperative endoscopy, about 6 months after surgery. Sequences were obtained from ileal tissue. The receptors were sampled from an adult with Crohn's disease.

The chain has TRBV7-2 and TRBJ2-1; 9 bases are a match to TRBD2. V dropped 5 bases and J dropped 5; count of bases not matched to a gene: 7. This CDR3 spans 15 amino acids. Germline CDR1 is SGHTA and CDR2 is FQGNSA. The CDR3 is CASSRIAGVNNEQFF. CDR3 coding DNA: TGTGCCAGCAGCCGAATAGCGGGAGTCAACAATGAGCAGTTCTTC. The entire variable domain, with the rest obtained from reference TRBV7-2 and TRBJ2-1, is as follows: GAGVSQSPSNKVTEKGKDVELRCDPISGHTALYWYRQSLGQGLEFLIYFQGNSAPDKSGLPSDRFSAERTGGSVSTLTIQRTQQEDSAVYLCASSRIAGVNNEQFFGPGTRLTVL.

The chain is built from TRBV20-1 and TRBJ2-1; D gene ambiguous. This CDR3 spans 11 amino acids. Deletions cut 5 bases from V and 7 bases from J, with 9 bases between. The germline CDR1 and CDR2 sequences are DFQATT and SNEGSKA (reference sequence). The CDR3 sequence is CSARSRNEQFF. DNA of the CDR3: TGCAGTGCTCGAAGTCGGAATGAGCAGTTCTTC.

This chain joins TRBV9 and TRBJ2-3; D is undetermined. This CDR3 contains 13 residues. The germline CDR1 and CDR2 sequences are SGDLS and YYNGEE. The V end was cut by 1 base, the J end by 4 bases, with 7 bases between. CDR3 protein: CASSVLGSDTQYF. The CDR3 DNA reads TGTGCCAGCAGCGTACTTGGCTCAGATACGCAGTATTTT.

The rearrangement uses TRBV2 and TRBJ1-1; D unresolved. The V end was cut by 0 bases, the J end by 2 bases, with 10 bases between. Germline V gives CDR1 SNHLY, CDR2 FYNNEI. This CDR3 comprises 15 residues. CDR3 nucleotides: TGTGCCAGCAGTGAAGCTGGTATCGGTAACACTGAAGCTTTCTTT. Amino acid sequence: CASSEAGIGNTEAFF.

CDR3 protein: CASRRTSGVTDTQYF. CDR3 sequence (DNA): TGCGCCAGCCGAAGGACTAGCGGGGTCACAGATACGCAGTATTTT. V is TRBV5-1 and J is TRBJ2-3, with 12 bases identical to TRBD2. V lost 7 bases to trimming and J lost 2 bases; unmatched junction nucleotides: 5. From germline, CDR1 is SGHRS and CDR2 YFSETQ. The CDR3 runs to 15 residues.

The V and J genes are TRBV2 and TRBJ2-7; 7 bases map to TRBD2. This CDR3 comprises 14 residues. The V gene's germline CDR1 is SNHLY and CDR2 FYNNEI. V trimming: 3 bases; J trimming: 5 bases; junction bases outside the gene matches: 7. CDR3 in amino acids: CASSEGLAADEQYV. The CDR3 DNA reads as TGTGCCAGCAGTGAGGGCCTAGCGGCCGACGAGCAGTACGTC.

The CDR3 bases are TGTGCCAGCTATTCGGGGTTTGACACTGAAGCTTTCTTT. Residues: CASYSGFDTEAFF. The chain couples TRBV2 to TRBJ1-1; D unresolved. CDR1 and CDR2 from the germline V gene are SNHLY and FYNNEI. The ends were cut back, 8 bases at V and 3 bases at J, with 13 bases in the middle. This CDR3 is built from 13 residues.

The CDR3 region is CASSSHRETEKLFF. As DNA, the CDR3 is TGTGCCAGCAGTTCACACAGGGAAACTGAAAAACTGTTTTTT. This chain links TRBV28 with TRBJ1-4; D might be TRBD1 (6 bases). Trimming cost V 4 bases and J 7 bases, with 13 bases left between them. Germline CDR1 is MDHEN and CDR2 is SYDVKM. This CDR3 region has 14 residues.

This clone has just one count. The chain links TRBV28 to TRBJ2-7; TRBD2 agrees at 7 bases. J lost 1 base, V lost 6 bases, and 9 bases had no gene match. The CDR3 spans 15 residues. Germline V lookup: CDR1 MDHEN, CDR2 SYDVKM. CDR3 in amino acids: CASRPGGTTSYEQYF. Written as DNA, the CDR3 is TGTGCCAGCAGACCTGGGGGGACTACGTCCTACGAGCAGTACTTC.

This chain joins TRBV11-3 and TRBJ1-1; 7 bases align to TRBD1. The V and J ends lost 5 bases and 8 bases, in that order; junction bases with no gene match: 5. CDR3 length: 12 residues. The germline gives CDR1 SGHNT, CDR2 YENEEA. The CDR3 nucleotides are TGTGCCAGCAGCCCAGGGACAGCCGAAGCTTTCTTT. Its protein is CASSPGTAEAFF.

The gene calls are TRBV10-2 and TRBJ2-1; 7 bases fit TRBD2. V lost 9 bases and J lost 7; bases outside the gene matches: 6. The CDR3 covers 12 residues. Germline loops: CDR1 WSHSY, CDR2 SAAADI. CDR3 sequence: CASSAGSNEQFF. Written as DNA, the CDR3 is TGCGCCAGTTCAGCGGGGTCAAATGAGCAGTTCTTC.

This chain uses TRBV28 with TRBJ1-2; 10 bases agree with TRBD1. The germline CDR1 and CDR2 sequences are MDHEN and SYDVKM. The CDR3 contains 16 residues. Trimming cost V 7 bases and J 4 bases; bases outside gene matches: 12. CDR3 protein: CASTSTGQGFSYGYTF. In DNA, the CDR3 is TGTGCCAGCACTTCCACGGGACAGGGGTTTTCCTATGGCTACACCTTC.

This rearrangement joins TRBV6-1 to TRBJ1-4, with 9 bases fitting TRBD1. Germline values: CDR1 MNHNS, CDR2 SASEGT. The trim removed 7 bases at V and 5 bases at J, leaving 5 bases unmatched. There are 14 residues in the CDR3. The CDR3 DNA follows: TGTGCCAGCAAGACAGGGGGGAAGAATGAAAAACTGTTTTTT. It translates to CASKTGGKNEKLFF.

The chain has TRBV5-1 and TRBJ1-3; D not certain. Germline loops: CDR1 SGHRS, CDR2 YFSETQ. Trimming took 0 bases from V and 5 from J, leaving 9 bases between them. This CDR3 has 14 residues. The CDR3 coding sequence is TGCGCCAGCAGCTTGGGACACCCCAGAAACACCATATATTTT. It is translated as CASSLGHPRNTIYF.

V usage is TRBV7-2 and J usage is TRBJ2-5; no reliable D call. Trimming cost V 1 base and J 4 bases, with 7 bases left between them. CDR1 is SGHTA, CDR2 FQGNSA, per germline. CDR3 size: 13 residues. The CDR3 DNA is TGTGCCAGCAGCTTAGGGCCCAGAGAGACCCAGTACTTC. Amino acids: CASSLGPRETQYF.

The gene calls are TRBV10-3 and TRBJ1-5; 10 bases are a match to TRBD1. The CDR3 consists of 14 residues. V lost 10 bases and J lost 3; bases outside the gene matches: 6. CDR1 and CDR2 from the germline V gene are ENHRY and SYGVKD. The chain's CDR3 is CATAGTGDNQPQHF. For the CDR3, the DNA is TGTGCCACGGCCGGGACAGGGGACAATCAGCCCCAGCATTTT.

The V call is TRBV5-4, the J call TRBJ2-1, with TRBD2 matching 11 bases. The junction had 11 bases not matched to a gene; V was cut back by 4 bases and J by 8 bases. This CDR3 region has 16 residues. Germline values: CDR1 SGHNT, CDR2 YYREEE (reference sequence). The CDR3 nucleotides are TGTGCCAGCAGCGTACCGGGACTAGCGGTTTTGGATGAGCAGTTCTTC. This sequence encodes CASSVPGLAVLDEQFF.

The rearrangement uses TRBV7-2 and TRBJ2-3; 8 positions agree with TRBD2. CDR1 is SGHTA, CDR2 FQGNSA, per germline. After removal of 2 bases from V and 1 base from J, the junction contained 8 bases not matched to a gene. This CDR3 has 17 amino acids. This CDR3 reads CASSLRAAGGGTDTQYF. The CDR3, as DNA: TGTGCCAGCAGCTTAAGGGCCGCGGGAGGAGGCACAGATACGCAGTATTTT.

V and J are TRBV19 and TRBJ1-5, with D perhaps matching TRBD1 (6 bases). Per the germline V gene, CDR1 is LNHDA and CDR2 is SQIVND (reference sequence). The CDR3 has 13 residues. Trimming cost V 3 bases and J 8 bases, with 11 bases left between them. The CDR3 DNA sequence: TGTGCCAGTAGTATGGTACAGGGTGAGCCCCAGCATTTT. Its translation is CASSMVQGEPQHF.

The V and J genes are TRBV28 and TRBJ2-5; 11 bases are shared with TRBD1. The CDR3 totals 16 residues. With V trimmed by 7 bases and J by 2 bases, 9 bases remained unmatched. Germline assignment: CDR1 MDHEN and CDR2 SYDVKM. The CDR3 DNA follows: TGTGCCAGCATCTCCCGGGACAGGGGGAAACAAGAGACCCAGTACTTC. This encodes CASISRDRGKQETQYF.

The chain joins TRBV6-5 to TRBJ1-1, with D possibly being TRBD1 (5 bases). The germline V and J ends were trimmed by 6 bases and 1 base, with 9 bases remaining between them. The germline V gene has CDR1 MNHEY and CDR2 SVGAGI. There are 13 residues in the CDR3. As DNA, the CDR3 is TGTGCCAGCAGGCCCAGGGAGAACACTGAAGCTTTCTTT. It codes for CASRPRENTEAFF.

This chain connects TRBV7-9 to TRBJ1-6; 9 bases line up with TRBD1. Germline trimming cut 3 bases from V and 10 bases from J; bases unmatched to any gene: 7. Looked up from germline, CDR1 is SEHNR and CDR2 is FQNEAQ (reference sequence). This CDR3 has 15 amino acids. The CDR3 region is CASSFRTGEDSPLHF. CDR3 DNA: TGTGCCAGCAGCTTCCGGACAGGGGAAGACTCACCCCTCCACTTT.

This clone was detected a few times. J is TRBJ2-1 and V is TRBV7-2; 8 nucleotides line up with TRBD1. This CDR3 has 16 amino acids. Germline CDR1 reads SGHTA; CDR2 reads FQGNSA. V was clipped by 5 bases and J by 6 bases; unmatched bases: 12. The CDR3 is CASSKRQGSTGNEQFF. The CDR3 DNA sequence: TGTGCCAGCAGCAAGCGACAGGGGAGTACAGGCAATGAGCAGTTCTTC.